The source of this T cell receptor (beta chain) is a study of neurological immune-mediated disorders. Points from the study as a whole: TCR-beta repertoires seemed private in all groups, with no expanded CDR3 amino acid sequences shared.

Remarks on this clonotype: Its antigen remains unidentified.

Germline V gene lookup returns CDR1 ENHRY and CDR2 SYGVKD. This CDR3 is built from 13 residues. V was cut by 0 bases and J by 6 bases, with 9 bases left in between. TCRdb re-called the 5' RACE reads through MiXCR, storing one row per CDR3 protein. The sample carries tens of thousands of distinct CDR3 sequences, roughly 4.7% recorded once. The chain recombines TRBV10-3 with TRBJ2-7, with no clear D. The specimen sequenced was PBMCs. The sequence derives from a woman aged 25-40 years with multiple sclerosis. In DNA form, the CDR3 reads TGTGCCATCAGTGAGTCGCCTAGGGCCGAGCAGTACTTC. This codes for CAISESPRAEQYF.